This TCR beta chain was recovered during a study of T-cell memory formation after mild COVID-19. Study observations and caveats: Memory cells collected pre-infection included some clones that later responded, suggesting cross-reactive memory joined. Whether second-wave clones peaking at day 37 were SARS-CoV-2 specific went unconfirmed. The study found contracting CD4+ clones mainly in CM and EM and contracting CD8+ clones in EMRA. A second wave expanding day 15 to 37 was CD4+-biased; contracting clones were balanced.

V was pared by 5 bases and J by 4 bases, with 19 bases of the junction left unmatched. This CDR3 has 18 residues. CDR1 SGHVS and CDR2 FQNEAQ come from the germline V gene. A word on this clonotype: Its antigen is unidentified.

TCRdb analysed the 5' RACE reads with MiXCR anew, one entry per CDR3 protein. This table has hundreds of thousands of distinct CDR3 sequences, 15% to 20% appearing once. V usage is TRBV7-8 and J usage is TRBJ1-2; 7 bases fit TRBD1. This sequence originates from an adult woman who had mild COVID-19 (a few samples of this study predate the infection). Cell type and time point are not known. Sequenced: PBMCs or a T cell subset sorted from them (not recorded which). CDR3 region: CASSDPLADRSAVYGYTF. The CDR3 DNA follows: TGTGCCAGCAGCGACCCTCTCGCGGACAGGTCCGCCGTCTATGGCTACACCTTC.